The subject of this entry is one TCR beta chain. This entry is derived from a study of T cells expressing NK-cell markers. TCRdb re-called the 5' RACE reads and catalogs CDR3 proteins one per entry, DNA excluded. The sample has about 30,000 distinct CDR3 sequences; the top ten hold over 45%. Germline CDR1 reads MDHEN; CDR2 reads SYDVKM. This CDR3 is 14 amino acids long. This sequence was found in a woman between 18 and 70 years old in good health. The gene calls are TRBV28 and TRBJ2-7. Sequencing was performed on blood T cells: a sorted CD56 or NKG2C T cell subset, CD4+ or CD8+ T cells, or bulk PBMC T cells (not recorded which). CDR3 amino acids: CASRPTSPSYEQYF.